This T cell receptor (beta chain) was recorded in a study of monozygotic twins with cystic fibrosis. Clones were sequenced by immunoSEQ multiplex PCR, and TCRdb holds only the in-frame ones, with some missing. The top ten hold approximately 0.62% of the sample, which has about 17,000 clones, 96% seen once. The CDR3 contains 11 residues. Germline V gene data show CDR1 as SQVTM and CDR2 as ANQGSEA. The V gene lost 4 bases and the J gene lost 3 bases, with 4 bases spanning the gap. The TCR originated in a girl aged 2-10 years with cystic fibrosis. The sample was blood. The chain employs TRBV29-1 and TRBJ2-4; D is unresolved. CDR3 sequence: CSVVVKNIQYF. In DNA form, the CDR3 reads TGCAGCGTTGTAGTCAAAAACATTCAGTACTTC.